One sample yielded the 14 T cell receptor beta chains listed below, sequenced in a study of long-term antiretroviral therapy in people with HIV. Runs used v3.0 of the immunoSEQ assay and were done at survey level. Method: immunoSEQ multiplex PCR; TCRdb's copy keeps in-frame clones and lacks some. The sample carries about 38,000 clones, around 85% recorded once. The input for sequencing was unsorted PBMCs, taken 1.5 years after starting antiretroviral therapy. The source of these receptors is a man aged 18-30 years with HIV.

The chain recombines TRBV10-1 with TRBJ2-6; tentatively, D is TRBD1 or TRBD2 (6 bases each). V gave up 6 bases and J gave up 0 bases, with 15 bases separating them. CDR3 size: 17 residues. Per germline, CDR1 WNHNN and CDR2 SYGVQD (reference sequence). In DNA, the CDR3 is TGCGCCAGCAGAGGGGGGCAGGACTCCTCTGGGGCCAACGTCCTGACTTTC. It yields the protein CASRGGQDSSGANVLTF.

The chain has TRBV7-2 and TRBJ1-2, with TRBD1 as a possible D gene (5 bases). The V and J ends lost 6 bases and 4 bases respectively, with 15 bases between them. CDR3 length: 14 amino acids. Germline CDR1 reads SGHTA; CDR2 reads FQGNSA. CDR3 protein: CASRTSGGSYGYTF. The DNA of the CDR3 is TGTGCCAGCAGAACCTCGGGGGGGAGCTATGGCTACACCTTC.

The gene calls are TRBV29-1 and TRBJ1-4; 9 nucleotides line up with TRBD1. V dropped 4 bases and J dropped 5; count of bases not matched to a gene: 11. The CDR3 spans 16 residues. The germline gives CDR1 SQVTM, CDR2 ANQGSEA. CDR3 amino acids: CSVAGQGPQVNEKLFF. The CDR3 region has the DNA TGCAGCGTTGCGGGACAGGGACCGCAGGTGAATGAAAAACTGTTTTTT. The entire variable domain, with the rest obtained from reference TRBV29-1 and TRBJ1-4, is as follows: SAVISQKPSRDICQRGTSLTIQCQVDSQVTMMFWYRQQPGQSLTLIATANQGSEATYESGFVIDKFPISRPNLTFSTLTVSNMSPEDSSIYLCSVAGQGPQVNEKLFFGSGTQLSVL.

The chain is built from TRBV18 and TRBJ2-1; 10 bases are shared with TRBD2. Germline V gives CDR1 KGHSH, CDR2 LQKENI. This CDR3 spans 17 amino acids. Germline trimming cut 0 bases from V and 6 bases from J; bases unmatched to any gene: 8. CDR3 sequence reads: CASSPPKEREGGNEQFF. CDR3 in DNA: TGTGCCAGCTCACCACCCAAGGAGCGGGAGGGGGGCAATGAGCAGTTCTTC.

CDR3 residues: CASRTFPHEAFF. The DNA of the CDR3 is TGTGCCAGTAGGACCTTCCCCCATGAAGCTTTCTTT. The gene calls are TRBV19 and TRBJ1-1; D is ambiguous. CDR1 LNHDA and CDR2 SQIVND come from the germline V gene (reference sequence). This CDR3 comprises 12 residues. The V and J ends lost 6 bases and 7 bases respectively, with 12 bases between them.

For this clone: In the same sample, other DNA sequences code for this CDR3. J is TRBJ2-2 and V is TRBV7-2, with TRBD1 as a possible D gene (5 bases). V lost 5 bases to trimming and J lost 5 bases, with 9 bases between them. The CDR3 loop spans 13 amino acids. Germline V gives CDR1 SGHTA, CDR2 FQGNSA. The CDR3: CASSLRQTGELFF. The CDR3 DNA is TGTGCCAGCAGCCTTCGACAGACCGGGGAGCTGTTTTTT.

A few counts support this clone. The gene calls are TRBV7-9 and TRBJ2-2; 8 nucleotides agree with TRBD1. The CDR3 spans 18 residues. V shed 2 bases and J 1 base; nucleotides not matched to a gene: 9. Germline-derived CDR1 and CDR2 are SEHNR and FQNEAQ (reference sequence). The CDR3 DNA sequence: TGTGCCAGCAGCTTAAAGGGGCCGGGACAGGTGAACACCGGGGAGCTGTTTTTT. Encoded protein: CASSLKGPGQVNTGELFF.

The table lists this clone with a few counts. The chain combines TRBV18 with TRBJ1-2; TRBD1 agrees at 9 bases. The CDR3 length is 14 residues. Looked up from germline, CDR1 is KGHSH and CDR2 is LQKENI. The junction had 5 bases not matched to a gene; V was cut back by 3 bases and J by 6 bases. The CDR3 sequence is CASSPGQGWDGYTF. The CDR3 DNA reads as TGTGCCAGCTCACCCGGACAGGGGTGGGATGGCTACACCTTC.

The chain employs TRBV5-1 and TRBJ2-5; a possible D gene is TRBD1 (5 bases). Germline V lookup: CDR1 SGHRS, CDR2 YFSETQ. Trimming pared 6 bases from V and 4 bases from J, leaving 13 bases between. The CDR3 totals 13 residues. The CDR3 bases are TGCGCCAGCAACCAGGGTACCGTAGAGACCCAGTACTTC. Protein product: CASNQGTVETQYF.

This sequence joins TRBV29-1 and TRBJ2-1; no firm D call. Trimming cost V 6 bases and J 2 bases, with 14 bases left between them. This CDR3 comprises 14 residues. Germline assignment: CDR1 SQVTM and CDR2 ANQGSEA. CDR3 sequence (DNA): TGCAGCGTCAAGACTCCGGACGCCTACAATGAGCAGTTCTTC. Protein product: CSVKTPDAYNEQFF.

V gene TRBV5-1 combines with J gene TRBJ1-2; 7 bases match TRBD1. The CDR3 loop spans 15 amino acids. Trimming removed 2 bases from V and 8 bases from J; junction bases left unmatched: 12. CDR1 and CDR2 (germline): SGHRS, YFSETQ. The DNA for the CDR3 is TGCGCCAGCAGCTTAACCTCCGGGACAGCTCTGGGCTACACCTTC. Amino acids: CASSLTSGTALGYTF.

This chain joins TRBV27 and TRBJ2-7; 14 bases are shared with TRBD2. The CDR3 consists of 14 residues. Losses at the gene ends were 5 bases for V and 9 bases for J; bases not matched to a gene: 6. CDR1 and CDR2 (germline): MNHEY, SMNVEV (reference sequence). The CDR3 nucleotides are TGTGCCAGCAGTGCGGGACTAGCGGGAGATCGGCAGTACTTC. Protein: CASSAGLAGDRQYF.

The genes are TRBV5-1 and TRBJ1-2; 7 nucleotides agree with TRBD1. V lost 3 bases to trimming and J lost 0 bases; unmatched junction nucleotides: 8. From germline, CDR1 is SGHRS and CDR2 YFSETQ. The CDR3 runs 16 residues. The CDR3 coding sequence is TGCGCCAGCAGCTCATATGCGGGGACAGCTAACTATGGCTACACCTTC. Its translation is CASSSYAGTANYGYTF.

This chain joins TRBV4-3 and TRBJ1-5, with D hard to call. The CDR3 loop spans 15 amino acids. Per the germline V gene, CDR1 is LGHNA and CDR2 is YSLEER. Trimming shortened V by 5 bases and J by 1 base, and 12 bases separated the two germline ends. Here the CDR3 reads CASSYGLSSNQPQHF. The CDR3 DNA reads as TGCGCCAGCAGCTATGGGTTGTCAAGCAATCAGCCCCAGCATTTT.